Listed here are 8 T cell receptor beta chains from one sample, sequenced in a study of shared clonotypes between healthy human individuals. Positively selected for CCR7, the CD45RO-negative cells used as naive CD8 cells excluded terminally differentiated effector memory CD45RA+ cells. Libraries were prepared by immunoSEQ multiplex PCR; TCRdb keeps only in-frame clonotypes and omits some of them. The sample contains over 750,000 clones, about 96% of which appear only once. Source material: naive CD8+ T cells sorted from blood. The receptors stem from a man aged 25 to 40 in good health.

The chain uses TRBV15 and TRBJ2-2, with D possibly TRBD1 on 5 matching bases. Germline-derived CDR1 and CDR2 are LNHNV and YYDKDF (reference sequence). The CDR3 has 14 amino acids. V dropped 1 base and J dropped 6 bases, with 9 bases sitting between them. CDR3 loop: CATSRGRTSGELFF. CDR3 sequence (DNA): TGTGCCACCAGCAGAGGGCGGACATCCGGGGAGCTGTTTTTT.

V and J are TRBV7-2 and TRBJ2-1; D remains unclear. With 5 bases removed from V and 5 bases from J, the gap between germline ends came to 4 bases. The CDR3 sequence is 11 residues long. Germline-derived CDR1 and CDR2 are SGHTA and FQGNSA. In DNA form, the CDR3 reads TGTGCCAGCAGCCTTCACAATGAGCAGTTCTTC. Amino acids: CASSLHNEQFF.

The J gene is TRBJ2-7, the V gene TRBV6-1, with D perhaps given as TRBD1 or TRBD2 (6 bases each). Germline CDR1 is MNHNS and CDR2 is SASEGT. V gave up 10 bases and J gave up 0 bases, with 13 bases separating them. This CDR3 contains 13 residues. CDR3 loop: CATGWGASYEQYF. The CDR3 DNA is TGTGCCACCGGGTGGGGGGCCTCCTACGAGCAGTACTTC.

The chain carries TRBV4-1 and TRBJ1-1; tentative D call: TRBD1 (6 bases). This CDR3 is built from 17 residues. The V and J ends lost 0 bases and 4 bases respectively, with 18 bases between them. Germline V lookup: CDR1 MGHRA, CDR2 YSYEKL. The chain's CDR3 is CASSQDARRIGGTEAFF. As DNA, the CDR3 is TGCGCCAGCAGCCAAGACGCCAGGAGAATAGGGGGCACTGAAGCTTTCTTT.

The gene calls are TRBV7-6 and TRBJ2-1; D uncertain. Trimming took off 1 base at V and 5 bases at J, with 27 bases between the two ends. The CDR3 is 20 residues long. The germline gives CDR1 SGHVS, CDR2 FNYEAQ. The CDR3 is CASSLEVSDLYRPLDNEQFF. DNA of the CDR3: TGTGCCAGCAGCTTAGAAGTTTCGGACCTGTATCGCCCGTTAGACAATGAGCAGTTCTTC.

The chain has TRBV4-1 and TRBJ2-5, with no clear D. This CDR3 is built from 13 residues. Trimming cost V 4 bases and J 9 bases, with 15 bases left between them. Germline CDR1 reads MGHRA; CDR2 reads YSYEKL. In nucleotides, the CDR3 is TGCGCCAGCAGCCTCGTAGGCGACGATGCCCAGTACTTC. Protein sequence: CASSLVGDDAQYF.

This rearrangement joins TRBV11-2 to TRBJ2-5, with TRBD2 matching over 7 bases. With 3 bases clipped from V and 1 base from J, the junction kept 8 bases outside the gene matches. This CDR3 spans 16 amino acids. Germline V gene data show CDR1 as SGHAT and CDR2 as FQNNGV. The CDR3, as DNA: TGTGCCAGCAGCTTGGAGCCTAGCGGTTTCCAAGAGACCCAGTACTTC. This codes for CASSLEPSGFQETQYF. Full variable domain (outside the CDR3, taken from reference TRBV11-2 and TRBJ2-5): EAGVAQSPRYKIIEKRQSVAFWCNPISGHATLYWYQQILGQGPKLLIQFQNNGVVDDSQLPKDRFSAERLKGVDSTLKIQPAKLEDSAVYLCASSLEPSGFQETQYFGPGTRLLVL.

This clone has a single count. The chain uses TRBV6-5 and TRBJ2-7; a weak D match, TRBD2 (6 bases). The CDR3 has 16 residues. The germline CDR1 and CDR2 sequences are MNHEY and SVGAGI. V dropped 4 bases and J dropped 1 base, with 17 bases sitting between them. CDR3 DNA: TGTGCCAGCAGTTTACCAGGACTGGAGGGGTCCTACGAGCAGTACTTC. Translation gives CASSLPGLEGSYEQYF.